Each of the 5 T cell receptor beta chains below was sequenced from the same sample in a study of identical twins. MiXCR was run by TCRdb on the 5' RACE reads, yielding one entry per CDR3 protein. This table holds about 240,000 distinct CDR3 sequences, about 10% found once. Sequencing was carried out using memory T cells sorted from blood. Receptors originate from a man in his forties or fifties in good health.

The table lists this clonotype with a few counts. V usage is TRBV20-1 and J usage is TRBJ2-1; TRBD2 matches at 12 bases. CDR1 is DFQATT, CDR2 SNEGSKA, per germline (reference sequence). With V trimmed by 6 bases and J by 3 bases, 12 bases remained unmatched. This CDR3 is built from 17 residues. CDR3 loop: CSAKGSSGGARYNEQFF. For the CDR3, the DNA is TGCAGTGCAAAGGGGTCTAGCGGGGGGGCCCGCTACAATGAGCAGTTCTTC.

This clonotype was seen a few times. The V and J genes are TRBV30 and TRBJ2-1; D is possibly TRBD1 or TRBD2 (5 bases each). The V gene lost 3 bases and the J gene lost 6 bases, with 9 bases spanning the gap. The CDR3 contains 12 residues. CDR1 and CDR2 from the germline V gene are GTSNPN and SVGIG (reference sequence). The CDR3 here is CAWRGPPNEQFF. The CDR3 coding sequence is TGTGCCTGGAGGGGACCGCCCAATGAGCAGTTCTTC.

This clonotype has more than one count but fewer than ten. The chain carries TRBV23-1 and TRBJ1-4; no definite D call. TRBV23-1 counts as an open reading frame of uncertain function. This CDR3 comprises 18 residues. Trimming stripped 0 bases from V and 3 bases from J, with 17 bases between. The CDR3 loop is CASSQSGPWFESNEKLFF. The CDR3 DNA reads TGCGCCAGCAGTCAATCAGGACCCTGGTTCGAATCTAATGAAAAACTGTTTTTT.

This clonotype was seen many times. The chain recombines TRBV27 with TRBJ2-7; 14 positions agree with TRBD2. CDR3 length: 20 amino acids. Looked up from germline, CDR1 is MNHEY and CDR2 is SMNVEV (reference sequence). The junction had 11 bases not matched to a gene; V was cut back by 1 base and J by 0 bases. This CDR3 reads CASSLLTGTSGSPSSYEQYF. Written as DNA, the CDR3 is TGTGCCAGCAGTTTATTAACCGGGACTAGCGGGAGTCCAAGCTCCTACGAGCAGTACTTC.

CDR3 sequence (DNA): TGTGCCAGCAGCCTAGACAGGTTCTCCTACGAGCAGTACTTC. This translates into CASSLDRFSYEQYF. The chain recombines TRBV4-2 with TRBJ2-7; tentatively, D is TRBD1 (6 bases). CDR3 length: 14 amino acids. Trimming stripped 4 bases from V and 0 bases from J, with 10 bases between. Germline assignment: CDR1 LGHNA and CDR2 YNFKEQ.